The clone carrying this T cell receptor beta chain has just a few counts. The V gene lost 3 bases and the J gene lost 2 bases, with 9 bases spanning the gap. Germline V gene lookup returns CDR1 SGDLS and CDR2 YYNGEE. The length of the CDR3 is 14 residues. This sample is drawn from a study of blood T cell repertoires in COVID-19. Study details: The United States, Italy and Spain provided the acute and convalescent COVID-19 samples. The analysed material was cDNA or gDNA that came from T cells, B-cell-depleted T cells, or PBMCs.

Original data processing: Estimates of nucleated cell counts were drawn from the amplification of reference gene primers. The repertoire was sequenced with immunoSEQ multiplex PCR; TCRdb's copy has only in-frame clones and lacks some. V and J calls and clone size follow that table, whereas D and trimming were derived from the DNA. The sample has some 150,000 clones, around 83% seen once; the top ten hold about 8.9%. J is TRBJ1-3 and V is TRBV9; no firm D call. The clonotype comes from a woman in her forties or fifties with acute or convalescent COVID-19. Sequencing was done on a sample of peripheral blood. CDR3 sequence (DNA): TGTGCCAGCAGCGATGCTATTCCTGGAAACACCATATATTTT. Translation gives CASSDAIPGNTIYF.